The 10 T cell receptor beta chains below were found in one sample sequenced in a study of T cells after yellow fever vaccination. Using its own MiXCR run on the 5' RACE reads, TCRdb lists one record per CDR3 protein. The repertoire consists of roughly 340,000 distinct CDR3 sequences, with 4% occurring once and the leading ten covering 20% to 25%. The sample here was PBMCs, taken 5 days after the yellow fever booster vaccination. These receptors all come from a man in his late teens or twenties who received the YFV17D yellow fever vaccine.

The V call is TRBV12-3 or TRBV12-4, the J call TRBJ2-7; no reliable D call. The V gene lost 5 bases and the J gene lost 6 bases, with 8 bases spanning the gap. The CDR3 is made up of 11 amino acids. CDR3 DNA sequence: TGTGCCAGCAGTGGCCTCCGCGAGCAGTACTTC. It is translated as CASSGLREQYF.

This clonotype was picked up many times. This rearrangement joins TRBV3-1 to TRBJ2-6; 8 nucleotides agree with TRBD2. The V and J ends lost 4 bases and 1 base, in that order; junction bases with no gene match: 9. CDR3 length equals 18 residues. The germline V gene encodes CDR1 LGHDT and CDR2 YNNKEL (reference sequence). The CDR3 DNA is TGTGCCAGCAGCCGGAGCGGGGGAAGGGGTTCTGGGGCCAACGTCCTGACTTTC. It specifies CASSRSGGRGSGANVLTF.

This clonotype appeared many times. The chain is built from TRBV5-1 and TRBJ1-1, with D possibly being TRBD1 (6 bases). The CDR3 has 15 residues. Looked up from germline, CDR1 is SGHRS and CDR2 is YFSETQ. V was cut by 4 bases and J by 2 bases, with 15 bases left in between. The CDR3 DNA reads TGCGCCAGCAGCCCCTGGGACATACGAAACACTGAAGCTTTCTTT. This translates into CASSPWDIRNTEAFF. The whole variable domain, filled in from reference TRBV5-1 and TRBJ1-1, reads KAGVTQTPRYLIKTRGQQVTLSCSPISGHRSVSWYQQTPGQGLQFLFEYFSETQRNKGNFPGRFSGRQFSNSRSEMNVSTLELGDSALYLCASSPWDIRNTEAFFGQGTRLTVV.

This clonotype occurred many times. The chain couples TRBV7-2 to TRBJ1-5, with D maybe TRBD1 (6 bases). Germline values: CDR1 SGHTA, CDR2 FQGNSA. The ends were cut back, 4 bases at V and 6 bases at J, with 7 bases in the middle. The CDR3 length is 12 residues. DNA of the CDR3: TGTGCCAGCAGCTCCAGGGGTCAGCCCCAGCATTTT. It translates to CASSSRGQPQHF.

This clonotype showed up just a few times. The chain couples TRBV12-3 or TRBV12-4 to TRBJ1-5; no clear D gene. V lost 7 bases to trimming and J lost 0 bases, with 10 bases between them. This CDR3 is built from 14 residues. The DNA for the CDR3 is TGTGCCAGCACCGTGGACGGTAGCAATCAGCCCCAGCATTTT. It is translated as CASTVDGSNQPQHF.

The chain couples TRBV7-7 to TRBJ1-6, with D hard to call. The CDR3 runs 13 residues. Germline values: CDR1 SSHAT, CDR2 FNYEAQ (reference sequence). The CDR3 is CASAEQLGSPLHF. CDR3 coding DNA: TGTGCTAGCGCCGAACAGTTAGGATCACCCCTCCACTTT.

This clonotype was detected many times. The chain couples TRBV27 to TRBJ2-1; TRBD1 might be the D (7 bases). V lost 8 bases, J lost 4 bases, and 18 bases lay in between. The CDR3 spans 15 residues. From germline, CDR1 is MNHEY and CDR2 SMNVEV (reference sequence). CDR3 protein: CASPVCRGEYNEQFF. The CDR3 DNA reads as TGTGCCAGCCCCGTTTGCAGGGGGGAATACAATGAGCAGTTCTTC.

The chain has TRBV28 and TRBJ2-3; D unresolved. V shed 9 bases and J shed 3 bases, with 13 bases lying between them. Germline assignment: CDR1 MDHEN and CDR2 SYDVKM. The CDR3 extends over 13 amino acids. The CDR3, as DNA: TGTGCCAGTTTTTACCCGCAAACAGATACGCAGTATTTT. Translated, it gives CASFYPQTDTQYF.

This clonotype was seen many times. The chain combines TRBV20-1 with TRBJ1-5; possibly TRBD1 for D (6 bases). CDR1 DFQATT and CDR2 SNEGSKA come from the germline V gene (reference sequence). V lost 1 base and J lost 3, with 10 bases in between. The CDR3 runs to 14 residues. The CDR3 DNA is TGCAGTGCTAGAGTGGGGGCCGCCAATCAGCCCCAGCATTTT. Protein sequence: CSARVGAANQPQHF.

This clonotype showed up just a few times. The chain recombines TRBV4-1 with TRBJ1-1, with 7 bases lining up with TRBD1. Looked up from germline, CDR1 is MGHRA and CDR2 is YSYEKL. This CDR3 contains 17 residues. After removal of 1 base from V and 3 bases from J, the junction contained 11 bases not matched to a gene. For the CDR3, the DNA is TGCGCCAGCAGCCAAGCGGAACAGGGGTTTTCGGACACTGAAGCTTTCTTT. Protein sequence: CASSQAEQGFSDTEAFF.